Listed below are T cell receptor beta chains from one sample, sequenced in a study of blood T cell repertoires in COVID-19. Clones were sequenced by immunoSEQ multiplex PCR, and TCRdb holds only the in-frame ones, with some missing. The sample contains 200,000 to 300,000 clones, roughly four fifths of which appear only once. Sequencing was performed on peripheral blood. All receptors come from an elderly woman with COVID-19, enrolled during active disease. Each CDR3 is given with its conserved first and last residue. Each record gives: D gene, J gene, V gene, clone size, CDR3 DNA, CDR3 protein. D genes are given only for firm matches. Size tells how often a clone was seen (once, few, many) or the class of an expanded clone, and some rows leave it out.

NA	TRBJ1-1	TRBV18	NA	TGTGCCAGCTCCCAACTGACAGGTAACACTGAAGCTTTCTTT	CASSQLTGNTEAFF
NA	TRBJ2-1	TRBV5-1	few	TGCGCCAGCTCCTCGGACAGCTACAATGAGCAGTTCTTC	CASSSDSYNEQFF
NA	TRBJ2-2	TRBV2	NA	TGTGCCAGCAGGATACTAGCATCCGACACCGGGGAGCTGTTTTTT	CASRILASDTGELFF
TRBD2	TRBJ2-7	TRBV5-1	NA	TGCGCCAGCAGCATGTCTAGCGGGCCGAGGTCCGAGCAGTACTTC	CASSMSSGPRSEQYF
NA	TRBJ1-4	TRBV3-1/TRBV3-2	NA	TGTGCCAGCAGTCCGAGGAGGGGTAGTGAAAAACTGTTTTTT	CASSPRRGSEKLFF
TRBD2	TRBJ2-5	TRBV2	NA	TGTGCCAGCGGCCCGGGGGGGAACGGTCAAGAGACCCAGTACTTC	CASGPGGNGQETQYF
NA	TRBJ1-3	TRBV4-1	once	TGCGCCAGCAGCCAGGACGGGAGGACTGCGGGAAACACCATATATTTT	CASSQDGRTAGNTIYF
NA	TRBJ2-7	TRBV5-6	NA	TGTGCCAGCAGCTTGCGACAGGCCCCCTACGAGCAGTACTTC	CASSLRQAPYEQYF
NA	TRBJ1-5	TRBV6-5	NA	TGTGCCAGCATCCCAGGAAAGGGGAATCAGCCCCAGCATTTT	CASIPGKGNQPQHF
TRBD1	TRBJ1-4	TRBV29-1	NA	TGCAGCGCCACAGGGGGAGCAACTAATGAAAAACTGTTTTTT	CSATGGATNEKLFF
NA	TRBJ2-2	TRBV6-4	NA	TGTGCCAGCAGCCTTGACAGCACCGGGGAGCTGTTTTTT	CASSLDSTGELFF
TRBD1	TRBJ2-6	TRBV7-9	NA	TGTGCCAGCAGCTTAGGGGACAGAACTACCTCTGCGGCCAACGTCCTGACTTTC	CASSLGDRTTSAANVLTF
TRBD1	TRBJ2-7	TRBV6-5	NA	TGTGCCAGCTTCCCCTCCGGGACAGCCTCCTACGAGCAGTACTTC	CASFPSGTASYEQYF
NA	TRBJ2-7	TRBV19	NA	TGTGCCAGTAGTACAGGGAAGAAGTGGCACGAGCAGTACTTC	CASSTGKKWHEQYF
NA	TRBJ2-7	TRBV29-1	NA	TGCAGCGCCCGGGACAACTCCTACGAGCAGTACTTC	CSARDNSYEQYF
TRBD1	TRBJ1-3	TRBV7-2	NA	TGTGCCAGCTCTTCGAGGGGACAGGGGTACTCTGGAAACACCATATATTTT	CASSSRGQGYSGNTIYF
NA	TRBJ2-7	TRBV3-1/TRBV3-2	NA	TGTGCCAGCAGCCAATCAGGTTACGAGCAGTACTTC	CASSQSGYEQYF
NA	TRBJ1-2	TRBV28	NA	TGTGCCAGCAGTTCCGCCTGGGGAGATGGCTACACCTTC	CASSSAWGDGYTF
NA	TRBJ2-1	TRBV9	NA	TGTGCCAGCAGCCTACAGCAGGGGAATGAGCAGTTCTTC	CASSLQQGNEQFF
NA	TRBJ2-3	TRBV3-1/TRBV3-2	NA	TGTGCCAGCAGCCAAGTCGCAGGGAAACAGATAGATACGCAGTATTTT	CASSQVAGKQIDTQYF
NA	TRBJ1-2	TRBV5-5	NA	TGTGCCAGCAGCTCTTCAGGGTTGAGCTATGGCTACACCTTC	CASSSSGLSYGYTF
TRBD1	TRBJ2-5	TRBV29-1	few	TGCAGCGTTGCCGGCGACAGGGTCGGAGAGACCCAGTACTTC	CSVAGDRVGETQYF
NA	TRBJ2-5	TRBV18	NA	TGTGCCAGCTCACAAGTATCTACAGAGACCCAGTACTTC	CASSQVSTETQYF
NA	TRBJ2-7	TRBV27	NA	TGTGCCAGCAGACAGGGCTACGAGCAGTACTTC	CASRQGYEQYF
NA	TRBJ2-3	TRBV3-1/TRBV3-2	once	TGTGCCAGCAGGGCAGGGTCCACAGATACGCAGTATTTT	CASRAGSTDTQYF
NA	TRBJ1-1	TRBV3-1/TRBV3-2	NA	TGTGCCAGCAGCCAAGCGGCGAATCCGAGACAAGGAGCTTTCTTT	CASSQAANPRQGAFF
NA	TRBJ2-2	TRBV19	NA	TGTGCCAGTAGTAGTCGGGGGACCGGGGAGCTGTTTTTT	CASSSRGTGELFF
NA	TRBJ1-5	TRBV6-5	NA	TGTGCCAGCAGCTCCCCGGATCAGCCCCAGCATTTT	CASSSPDQPQHF
TRBD2	TRBJ2-2	TRBV24-1	NA	TGTGCCACCAGTGACCCGGGACTAGCGGGCAACACCGGGGAGCTGTTTTTT	CATSDPGLAGNTGELFF
TRBD1	TRBJ1-6	TRBV6-5	NA	TGTGCCAGCAGTTGGACAGGGGAGTCACCCCTCCACTTT	CASSWTGESPLHF
NA	TRBJ1-1	TRBV28	NA	TGTGCCAGCAGACGGCACCAGGCAAACACTGAAGCTTTCTTT	CASRRHQANTEAFF
TRBD1	TRBJ2-2	TRBV18	NA	TGTGCCAGCTTCCCACAGGGGGCAACCGGGGAGCTGTTTTTT	CASFPQGATGELFF
TRBD2	TRBJ2-1	TRBV24-1	NA	TGTGCCACCAGTGACTTAGCGGGAGAGCCGTCCGGGGAGCAGTTCTTC	CATSDLAGEPSGEQFF
NA	TRBJ2-2	TRBV6-4	once	TGTGCCAGCAGTGGACAGGGAGGCGGGGAGCTGTTTTTT	CASSGQGGGELFF
NA	TRBJ1-1	TRBV20-1	NA	TGCAGTGCTAGGAACACCGAAGCTTTCTTT	CSARNTEAFF
NA	TRBJ1-2	TRBV2	few	TGTGCCAGCAGTCTTACGGAAGGGGATGGCTACACCTTC	CASSLTEGDGYTF
NA	TRBJ2-5	TRBV21-1	NA	TGTGCCAGCAGCCTCCAAGAGACCCAGTACTTC	CASSLQETQYF
NA	TRBJ1-2	TRBV2	NA	TGTGCCAGCGGGCAGAACCTGCGCGGCTACACCTTC	CASGQNLRGYTF
TRBD1	TRBJ2-7	TRBV19	NA	TGTGCCAGTAGTATTTCTGGGACAGCCTCCTACGAGCAGTACTTC	CASSISGTASYEQYF
NA	TRBJ2-2	TRBV5-8	NA	TGTGCCAGCAGCTTGACGGTATCAGGGGTGAACACCGGGGAGCTGTTTTTT	CASSLTVSGVNTGELFF
NA	TRBJ1-4	TRBV7-2	few	TGTGCCAGCAGCTTAGATGACACCTATAATGAAAAACTGTTTTTT	CASSLDDTYNEKLFF